These 9 T cell receptor beta chains were all obtained from the same sample, sequenced in a study of OX40 agonist ivuxolimab in advanced cancers. Repertoires were generated with immunoSEQ multiplex PCR, while TCRdb's copy carries only in-frame clones and drops some. In the table there are about 36,000 clones, 78% of which are singletons. The material sequenced was CD4+ or CD8+ T cells sorted from blood, taken in a trial of the OX40 agonist ivuxolimab. These receptors were collected from an adult with an advanced solid tumor such as melanoma, head and neck, liver or kidney cancer.

The chain couples TRBV7-3 to TRBJ2-5; TRBD1 might be the D (6 bases). The DNA end lines up better with TRBJ2-7; the J call may be wrong. The V gene's germline CDR1 is SGHTA and CDR2 FQGTGA. The CDR3 covers 13 residues. CDR3 amino acids: CASSFGQNYEQYF. The CDR3 DNA follows: TGTGCCAGCAGCTTCGGACAGAACTACGAGCAGTACTTC.

The chain recombines TRBV7-9 with TRBJ2-1; 13 positions match TRBD2. The ends lost 4 bases at V and 6 bases at J; junction bases unmatched: 3. CDR1 SEHNR and CDR2 FQNEAQ come from the germline V gene (reference sequence). The CDR3 has 15 residues. The CDR3 region is CASSSWTSGSNEQFF. Here the CDR3 DNA reads TGTGCCAGCAGCTCATGGACTAGCGGGAGCAATGAGCAGTTCTTC.

The genes are TRBV25-1 and TRBJ1-3; no reliable D call. The CDR3 runs to 16 residues. V lost 2 bases to trimming and J lost 0 bases, with 11 bases between them. CDR1 and CDR2 (germline): MGHDK, SYGVNS. The CDR3 DNA reads TGTGCCAGCAGTGAAAAGGACCTAAACTCTGGAAACACCATATATTTT. Translated: CASSEKDLNSGNTIYF.

This chain uses TRBV12-5 with TRBJ2-2; D unresolved. The CDR3 consists of 12 residues. Germline assignment: CDR1 LGHNT and CDR2 FRNRAP. The germline V and J ends were trimmed by 7 bases and 5 bases, with 8 bases remaining between them. CDR3 DNA: TGTGCTAGTGCAACTGAGACCGGGGAGCTGTTTTTT. Protein product: CASATETGELFF.

This clone was picked up one time. V usage is TRBV2 and J usage is TRBJ2-5; a weak D match, TRBD2 (5 bases). The CDR3 spans 10 residues. The V and J ends lost 8 bases and 4 bases respectively, with 5 bases between them. Germline V CDR1 and CDR2: SNHLY, FYNNEI. CDR3 region: CASGRETQYF. The CDR3 nucleotides are TGTGCCAGCGGGAGAGAGACCCAGTACTTC.

The rearrangement links TRBV6-1 to TRBJ2-3; perhaps TRBD1 as D (6 bases). The germline V and J ends were trimmed by 4 bases and 2 bases, with 7 bases remaining between them. Germline CDR1 MNHNS, CDR2 SASEGT. This CDR3 region has 13 residues. The CDR3 bases are TGTGCCAGCAGTGGGGGACACACAGATACGCAGTATTTT. Translating it yields CASSGGHTDTQYF.

This rearrangement joins TRBV2 to TRBJ2-1; D possibly corresponds to TRBD1 (6 bases). Germline V gives CDR1 SNHLY, CDR2 FYNNEI. Trimming left V 4 bases short and J 5 bases short, with 15 bases between. The CDR3 length is 15 residues. The CDR3 loop is CASSAAPGTNNEQFF. Written as DNA, the CDR3 is TGTGCCAGCAGTGCTGCACCGGGGACAAACAATGAGCAGTTCTTC.

The chain carries TRBV9 and TRBJ2-4, with a weak D call TRBD2 (5 bases). Germline V gives CDR1 SGDLS, CDR2 YYNGEE. The V and J ends lost 0 bases and 7 bases respectively, with 11 bases between them. The length of the CDR3 is 14 residues. The CDR3 reads CASSVGISENIQYF. The CDR3, as DNA: TGTGCCAGCAGCGTAGGTATTAGCGAGAACATTCAGTACTTC. The full variable domain, its missing parts supplied by reference TRBV9 and TRBJ2-4, is DSGVTQTPKHLITATGQRVTLRCSPRSGDLSVYWYQQSLDQGLQFLIQYYNGEERAKGNILERFSAQQFPDLHSELNLSSLELGDSALYFCASSVGISENIQYFGAGTRLSVL.

This clone showed up just once. This chain links TRBV6-6 with TRBJ1-1; TRBD1 matches 8 bases. CDR1 is MNHNY and CDR2 is SVGAGI in the germline V gene (reference sequence). CDR3 size: 15 residues. With V trimmed by 6 bases and J by 3 bases, 9 bases remained unmatched. CDR3: CASRGQGAGDTEAFF. The DNA of the CDR3 is TGTGCCAGCAGGGGCCAGGGGGCAGGGGACACTGAAGCTTTCTTT.